Described below is a single TCR beta chain sequence and its context. The V gene lost 11 bases and the J gene lost 4 bases, with 16 bases spanning the gap. This CDR3 contains 13 residues. The germline V gene encodes CDR1 MDHEN and CDR2 SYDVKM. Clones were read by immunoSEQ multiplex PCR, and TCRdb kept only the in-frame ones, dropping some. The sample has 250,000 or so clones, roughly 80% seen once. The source of the sample is a study of blood T cell repertoires in COVID-19. The TCR originated in a man aged 55 to 69 with acute or convalescent COVID-19. What was sequenced was peripheral blood. The V and J genes are TRBV28 and TRBJ2-3, with D maybe TRBD2 (5 bases). The CDR3 DNA is TGTGCCGGCAAACCACCTAGCTCAGATACGCAGTATTTT. Its protein product is CAGKPPSSDTQYF.